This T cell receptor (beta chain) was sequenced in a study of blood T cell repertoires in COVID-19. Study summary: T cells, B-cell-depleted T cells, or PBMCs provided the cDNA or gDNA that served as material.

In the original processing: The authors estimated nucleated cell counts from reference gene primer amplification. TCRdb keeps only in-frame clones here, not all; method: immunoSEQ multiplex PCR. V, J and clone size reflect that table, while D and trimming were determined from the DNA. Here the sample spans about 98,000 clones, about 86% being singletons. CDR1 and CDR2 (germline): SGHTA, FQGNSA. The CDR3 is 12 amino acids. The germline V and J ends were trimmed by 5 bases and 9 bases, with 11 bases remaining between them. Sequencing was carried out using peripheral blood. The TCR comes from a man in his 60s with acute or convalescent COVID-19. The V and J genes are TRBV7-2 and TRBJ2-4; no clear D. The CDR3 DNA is TGTGCCAGCAGCGACGACGGCGGCATTCAGTACTTC. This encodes CASSDDGGIQYF.